One sample yielded the 3 T cell receptor beta chains listed below, sequenced in a study of immune cell composition in non-small cell lung cancer. The method was immunoSEQ multiplex PCR; TCRdb's version includes in-frame clones alone and lacks a portion of them. The sample lists 2,500 to 3,000 clones, roughly 87% occurring once. The source material was lung tumor tissue. The receptors here all came from a human donor with non-small cell lung cancer.

V usage is TRBV9 and J usage is TRBJ2-1; D is unresolved. Germline loops: CDR1 SGDLS, CDR2 YYNGEE. V was clipped by 0 bases and J by 10 bases, with 8 bases between them. The length of the CDR3 is 12 residues. The CDR3 here is CASSVVSREQFF. The CDR3 nucleotides read TGTGCCAGCAGCGTAGTTAGTCGCGAGCAGTTCTTC.

The rearrangement uses TRBV9 and TRBJ2-1; 12 bases are a match to TRBD2. Germline values: CDR1 SGDLS, CDR2 YYNGEE. The CDR3 extends over 19 amino acids. V shed 4 bases and J 0 bases; nucleotides not matched to a gene: 11. The CDR3 DNA is TGTGCCAGCAGCACCTCCGGGACTAGCGGGCCTAGCTCCTACAATGAGCAGTTCTTC. This sequence encodes CASSTSGTSGPSSYNEQFF.

Turning to this clone: In the same sample, other DNA sequences code for this CDR3. The rearrangement uses TRBV14 and TRBJ1-6, with 7 bases fitting TRBD1. Trimming removed 4 bases from V and 0 bases from J; junction bases left unmatched: 3. CDR1 and CDR2 from the germline V gene are SGHDN and FVKESK. The CDR3 is made up of 16 amino acids. This CDR3 is CASSLTGSSYNSPLHF. The CDR3, as DNA: TGTGCCAGCAGCCTGACAGGGAGCTCCTATAATTCACCCCTCCACTTT.